The clone carrying this TCR beta chain has ten or more counts. The antigen is not known. Trimming removed 5 bases from V and 8 bases from J, with 12 bases in between. This CDR3 is built from 12 residues. Investigators profiled TCR beta VDJ and CDR3 from genomic DNA template. One entry per CDR3 protein, called by TCRdb with MiXCR from the reads. The table shows 170,000 or so distinct CDR3 sequences, with around 48% occurring only once. This entry comes from a study of CD8+CD57+ T cells in acquired aplastic anemia. Patients selected for sequencing had displayed CD8+CD57+ cell expansion by flow cytometry. Findings and caveats of the study: Patients and controls shared 25 to 35 CD8+ CDR3 sequences, highly expressed in patients.

Sequenced input: sorted CD4+, CD8+, or CD8+CD57+ T cells (not recorded which) from PBMCs. V gene TRBV12-3 or TRBV12-4 combines with J gene TRBJ1-2; no reliable D call. This receptor was identified in a human donor with aplastic anemia. The CDR3 is CASSDGPTGYTF. In DNA, the CDR3 is TGTGCCAGCAGTGACGGGCCGACGGGCTACACCTTC.